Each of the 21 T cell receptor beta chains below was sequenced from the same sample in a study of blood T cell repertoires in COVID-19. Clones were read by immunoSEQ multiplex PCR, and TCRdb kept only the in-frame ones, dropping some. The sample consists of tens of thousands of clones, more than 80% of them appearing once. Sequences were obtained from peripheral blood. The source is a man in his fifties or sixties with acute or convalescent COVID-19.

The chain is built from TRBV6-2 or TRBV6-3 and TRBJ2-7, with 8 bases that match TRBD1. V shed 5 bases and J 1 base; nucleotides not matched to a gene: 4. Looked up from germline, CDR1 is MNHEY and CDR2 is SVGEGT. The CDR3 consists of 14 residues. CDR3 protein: CASSKRTGSYEQYF. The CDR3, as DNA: TGTGCCAGCAGTAAGAGGACAGGGTCCTACGAGCAGTACTTC.

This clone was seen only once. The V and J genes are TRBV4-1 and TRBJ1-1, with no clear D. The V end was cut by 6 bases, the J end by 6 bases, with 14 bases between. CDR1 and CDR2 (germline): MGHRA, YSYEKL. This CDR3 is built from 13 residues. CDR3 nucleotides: TGCGCCAGCAGTCGCGGAGGGTACGCTGAAGCTTTCTTT. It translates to CASSRGGYAEAFF.

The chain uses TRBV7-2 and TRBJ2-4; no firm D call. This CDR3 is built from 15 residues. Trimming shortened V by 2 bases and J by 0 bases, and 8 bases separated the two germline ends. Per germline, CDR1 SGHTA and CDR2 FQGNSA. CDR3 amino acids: CASSLQAIAKNIQYF. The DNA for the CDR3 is TGTGCCAGCAGCTTACAGGCCATAGCCAAAAACATTCAGTACTTC.

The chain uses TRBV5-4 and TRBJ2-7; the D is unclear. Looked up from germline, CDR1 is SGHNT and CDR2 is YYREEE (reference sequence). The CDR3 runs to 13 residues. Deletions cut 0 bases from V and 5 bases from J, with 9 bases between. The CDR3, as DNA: TGTGCCAGCAGCTTGGTTTTCGGTCACGAGCAGTACTTC. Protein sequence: CASSLVFGHEQYF.

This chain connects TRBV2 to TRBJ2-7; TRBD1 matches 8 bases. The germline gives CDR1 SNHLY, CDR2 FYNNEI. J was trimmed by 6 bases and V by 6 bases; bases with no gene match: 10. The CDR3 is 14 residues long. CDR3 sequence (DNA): TGTGCCAGCAGAGCTAGGACAGGGCAGGGCGAGCAGTACTTC. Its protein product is CASRARTGQGEQYF.

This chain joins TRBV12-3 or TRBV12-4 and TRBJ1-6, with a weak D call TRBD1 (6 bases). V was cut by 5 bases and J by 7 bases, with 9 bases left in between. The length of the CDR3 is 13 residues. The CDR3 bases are TGTGCCAGCAGTCCAGGGGTAAATTCACCCCTCCACTTT. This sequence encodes CASSPGVNSPLHF.

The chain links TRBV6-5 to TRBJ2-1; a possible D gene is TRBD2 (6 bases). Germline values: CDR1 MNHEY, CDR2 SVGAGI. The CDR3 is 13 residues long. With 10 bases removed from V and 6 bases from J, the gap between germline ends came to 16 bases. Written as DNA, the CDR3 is TGTGCCATCCAGAGTGCGGGAAGCAATGAGCAGTTCTTC. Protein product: CAIQSAGSNEQFF.

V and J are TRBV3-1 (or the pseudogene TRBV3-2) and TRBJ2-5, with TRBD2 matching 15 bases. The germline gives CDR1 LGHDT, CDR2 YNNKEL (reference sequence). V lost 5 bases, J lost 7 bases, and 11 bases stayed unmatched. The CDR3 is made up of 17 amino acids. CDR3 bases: TGTGCCAGCAGCAAACGGACTAGCGGGGGGGCGGCTCGGACCCAGTACTTC. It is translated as CASSKRTSGGAARTQYF.

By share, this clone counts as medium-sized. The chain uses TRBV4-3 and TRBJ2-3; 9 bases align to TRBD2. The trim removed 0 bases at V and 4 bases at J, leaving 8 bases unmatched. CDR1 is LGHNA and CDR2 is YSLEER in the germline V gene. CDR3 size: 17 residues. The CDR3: CASSQDLAGGPADTQYF. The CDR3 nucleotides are TGCGCCAGCAGCCAAGATTTGGCGGGGGGGCCGGCAGATACGCAGTATTTT.

CDR3 nucleotide sequence: TGTGCCAGCAGTGGGGGGACTAGCTCATCCTACAATGAGCAGTTCTTC. This sequence encodes CASSGGTSSSYNEQFF. The J gene is TRBJ2-1, the V gene TRBV28, with 9 nucleotides matching TRBD2. Germline V gene sequence: CDR1 MDHEN, CDR2 SYDVKM. J was trimmed by 1 base and V by 5 bases; bases with no gene match: 6. The CDR3 spans 16 residues.

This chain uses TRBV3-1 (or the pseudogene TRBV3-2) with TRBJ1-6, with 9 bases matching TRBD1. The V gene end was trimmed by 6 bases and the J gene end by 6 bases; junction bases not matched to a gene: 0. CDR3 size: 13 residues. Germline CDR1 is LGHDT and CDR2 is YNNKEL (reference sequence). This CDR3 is CASRDRGNSPLHF. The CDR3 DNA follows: TGTGCCAGCAGGGACAGGGGTAATTCACCCCTCCACTTT.

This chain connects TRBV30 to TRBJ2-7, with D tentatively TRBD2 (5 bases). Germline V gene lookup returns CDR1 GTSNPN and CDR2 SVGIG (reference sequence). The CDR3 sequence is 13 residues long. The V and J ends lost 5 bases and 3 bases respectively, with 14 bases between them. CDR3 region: CAWAREGHYEQYF. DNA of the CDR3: TGTGCCTGGGCCCGAGAGGGCCACTACGAGCAGTACTTC.

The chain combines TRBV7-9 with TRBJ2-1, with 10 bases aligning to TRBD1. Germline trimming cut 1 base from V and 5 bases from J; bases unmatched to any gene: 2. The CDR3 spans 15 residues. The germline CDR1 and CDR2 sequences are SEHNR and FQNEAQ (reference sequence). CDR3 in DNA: TGTGCCAGCAGCTTAGGACAGGGGGCTAACAATGAGCAGTTCTTC. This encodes CASSLGQGANNEQFF.

CDR3 region: CSEGRDYGYTF. The CDR3 nucleotides read TGCAGCGAGGGACGGGACTATGGCTACACCTTC. V usage is TRBV29-1 and J usage is TRBJ1-2; D possibly corresponds to TRBD1 (5 bases). This CDR3 has 11 residues. In germline, CDR1 is SQVTM, CDR2 ANQGSEA. V was trimmed by 7 bases and J by 3 bases, leaving 9 bases between them.

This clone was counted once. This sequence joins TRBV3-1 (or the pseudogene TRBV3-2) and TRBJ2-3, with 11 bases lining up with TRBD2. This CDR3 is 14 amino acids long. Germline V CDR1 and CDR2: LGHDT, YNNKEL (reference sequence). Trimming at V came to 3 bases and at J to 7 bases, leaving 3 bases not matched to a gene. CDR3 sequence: CASSHASGGNTQYF. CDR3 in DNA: TGTGCCAGCAGCCATGCTAGCGGGGGGAATACGCAGTATTTT.

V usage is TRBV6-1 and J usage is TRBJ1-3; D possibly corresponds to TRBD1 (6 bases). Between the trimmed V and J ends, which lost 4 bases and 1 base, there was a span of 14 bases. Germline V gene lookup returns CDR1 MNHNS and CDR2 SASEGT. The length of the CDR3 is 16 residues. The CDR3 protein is CASSVQGIASGNTIYF. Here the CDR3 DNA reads TGTGCCAGCAGTGTACAGGGTATTGCGTCTGGAAACACCATATATTTT.

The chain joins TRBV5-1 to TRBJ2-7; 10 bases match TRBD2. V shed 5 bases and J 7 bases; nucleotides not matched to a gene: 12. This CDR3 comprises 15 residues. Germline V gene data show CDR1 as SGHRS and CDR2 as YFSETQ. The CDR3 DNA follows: TGCGCCAGCAGGCGGAGCGGGGGGGACCCTCGTGAGCAGTACTTC. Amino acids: CASRRSGGDPREQYF. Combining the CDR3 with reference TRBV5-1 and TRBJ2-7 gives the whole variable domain KAGVTQTPRYLIKTRGQQVTLSCSPISGHRSVSWYQQTPGQGLQFLFEYFSETQRNKGNFPGRFSGRQFSNSRSEMNVSTLELGDSALYLCASRRSGGDPREQYFGPGTRLTVT.

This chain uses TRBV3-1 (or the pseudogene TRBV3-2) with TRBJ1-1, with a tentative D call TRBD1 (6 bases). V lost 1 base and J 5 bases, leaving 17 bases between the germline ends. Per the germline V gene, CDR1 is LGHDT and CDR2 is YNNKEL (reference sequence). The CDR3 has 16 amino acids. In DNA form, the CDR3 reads TGTGCCAGCAGCCAAGGCGGGGGCGGGGCATGGACTGAAGCTTTCTTT. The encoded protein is CASSQGGGGAWTEAFF.

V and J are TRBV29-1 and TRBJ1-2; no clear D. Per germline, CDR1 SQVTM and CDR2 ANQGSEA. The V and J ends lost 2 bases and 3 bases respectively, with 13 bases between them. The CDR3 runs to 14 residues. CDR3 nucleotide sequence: TGCAGCGTTGAAACTCGGGTGGAGTACTATGGCTACACCTTC. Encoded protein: CSVETRVEYYGYTF.

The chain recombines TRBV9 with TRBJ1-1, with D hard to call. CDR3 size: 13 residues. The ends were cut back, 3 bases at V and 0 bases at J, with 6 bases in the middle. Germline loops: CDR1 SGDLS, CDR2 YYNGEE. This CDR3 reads CASSALMNTEAFF. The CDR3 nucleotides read TGTGCCAGCAGCGCTCTTATGAACACTGAAGCTTTCTTT.

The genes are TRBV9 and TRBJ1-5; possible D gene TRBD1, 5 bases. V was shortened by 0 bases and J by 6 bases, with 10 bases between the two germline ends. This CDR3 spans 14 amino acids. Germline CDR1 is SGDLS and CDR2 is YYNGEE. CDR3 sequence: CASSVGGGLQPQHF. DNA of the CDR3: TGTGCCAGCAGCGTAGGTGGGGGACTTCAGCCCCAGCATTTT. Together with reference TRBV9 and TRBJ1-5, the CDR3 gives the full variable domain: DSGVTQTPKHLITATGQRVTLRCSPRSGDLSVYWYQQSLDQGLQFLIQYYNGEERAKGNILERFSAQQFPDLHSELNLSSLELGDSALYFCASSVGGGLQPQHFGDGTRLSIL.